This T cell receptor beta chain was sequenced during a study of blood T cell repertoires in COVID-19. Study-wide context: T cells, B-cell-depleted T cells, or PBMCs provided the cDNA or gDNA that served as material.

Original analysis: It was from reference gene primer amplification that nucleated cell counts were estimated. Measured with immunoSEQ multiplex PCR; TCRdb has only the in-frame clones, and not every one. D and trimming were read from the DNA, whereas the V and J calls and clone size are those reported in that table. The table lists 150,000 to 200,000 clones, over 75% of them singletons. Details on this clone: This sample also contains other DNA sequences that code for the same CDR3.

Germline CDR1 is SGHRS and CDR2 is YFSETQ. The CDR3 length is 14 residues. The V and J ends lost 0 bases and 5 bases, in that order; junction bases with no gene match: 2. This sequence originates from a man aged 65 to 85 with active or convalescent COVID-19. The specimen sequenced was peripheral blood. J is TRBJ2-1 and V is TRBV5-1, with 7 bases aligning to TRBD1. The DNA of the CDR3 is TGCGCCAGCAGCTTGGAGGGACAGAACAATGAGCAGTTCTTC. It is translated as CASSLEGQNNEQFF.